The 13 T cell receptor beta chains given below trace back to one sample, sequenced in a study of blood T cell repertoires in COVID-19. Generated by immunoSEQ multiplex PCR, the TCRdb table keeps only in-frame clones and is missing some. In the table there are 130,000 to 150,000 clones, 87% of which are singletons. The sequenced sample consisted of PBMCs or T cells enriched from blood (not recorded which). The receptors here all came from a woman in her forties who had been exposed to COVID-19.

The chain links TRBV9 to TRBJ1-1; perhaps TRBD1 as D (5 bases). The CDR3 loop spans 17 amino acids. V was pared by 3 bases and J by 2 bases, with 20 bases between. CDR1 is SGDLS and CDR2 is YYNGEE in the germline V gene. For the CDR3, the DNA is TGTGCCAGCAGCGGAGGGCGGGACGGCTCAAGAAACACTGAAGCTTTCTTT. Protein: CASSGGRDGSRNTEAFF.

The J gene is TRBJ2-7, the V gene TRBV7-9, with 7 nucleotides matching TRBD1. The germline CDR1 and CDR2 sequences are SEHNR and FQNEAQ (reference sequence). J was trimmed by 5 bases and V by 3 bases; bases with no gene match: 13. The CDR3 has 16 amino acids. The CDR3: CASSFSSYRGSDEQYF. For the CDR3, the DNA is TGTGCCAGCAGCTTTAGCTCTTACAGGGGATCCGACGAGCAGTACTTC.

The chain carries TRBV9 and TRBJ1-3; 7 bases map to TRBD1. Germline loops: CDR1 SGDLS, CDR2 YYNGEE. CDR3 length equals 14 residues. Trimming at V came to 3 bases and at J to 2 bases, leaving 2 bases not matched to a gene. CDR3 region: CASSADRAGNTIYF. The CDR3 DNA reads TGTGCCAGCAGCGCCGACAGGGCTGGAAACACCATATATTTT.

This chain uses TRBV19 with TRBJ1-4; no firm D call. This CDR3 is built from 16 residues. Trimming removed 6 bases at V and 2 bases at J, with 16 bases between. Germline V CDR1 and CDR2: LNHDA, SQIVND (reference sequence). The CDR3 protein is CASRPGREDTNEKLFF. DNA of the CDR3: TGTGCCAGTAGACCCGGGAGGGAGGACACTAATGAAAAACTGTTTTTT.

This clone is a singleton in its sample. CDR3 sequence reads: CASSPTQGDQPQHF. The CDR3 DNA follows: TGTGCCAGCAGCCCAACACAGGGGGATCAGCCCCAGCATTTT. The V gene is TRBV7-9, the J gene TRBJ1-5; 8 bases are a match to TRBD1. Per the germline V gene, CDR1 is SEHNR and CDR2 is FQNEAQ (reference sequence). Trimming removed 5 bases from V and 5 bases from J; junction bases left unmatched: 5. CDR3 size: 14 residues.

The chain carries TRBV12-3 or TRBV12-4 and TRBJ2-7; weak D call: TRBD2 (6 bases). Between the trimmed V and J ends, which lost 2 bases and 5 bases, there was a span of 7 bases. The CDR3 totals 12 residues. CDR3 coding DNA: TGTGCCAGCAGTTTAAGGAGGGACGAGCAGTACTTC. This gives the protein CASSLRRDEQYF.

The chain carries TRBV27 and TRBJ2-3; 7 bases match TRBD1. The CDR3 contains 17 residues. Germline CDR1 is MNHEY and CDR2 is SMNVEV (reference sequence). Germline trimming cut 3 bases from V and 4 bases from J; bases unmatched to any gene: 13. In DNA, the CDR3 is TGTGCCAGCAGTTTGTACAAAAGGACAGGCAAAGCAGATACGCAGTATTTT. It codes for CASSLYKRTGKADTQYF.

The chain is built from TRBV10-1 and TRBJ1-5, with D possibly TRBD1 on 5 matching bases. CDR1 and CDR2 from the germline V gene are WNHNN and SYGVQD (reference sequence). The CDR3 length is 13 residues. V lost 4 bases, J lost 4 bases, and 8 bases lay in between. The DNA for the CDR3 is TGCGCCAGCAGTGGGCAGGGAAATCAGCCCCAGCATTTT. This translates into CASSGQGNQPQHF.

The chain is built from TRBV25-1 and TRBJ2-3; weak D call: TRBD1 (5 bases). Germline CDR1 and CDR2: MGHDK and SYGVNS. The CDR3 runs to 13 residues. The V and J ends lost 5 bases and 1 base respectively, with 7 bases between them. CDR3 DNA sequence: TGTGCCAGCAGTAAACAGGGCACAGATACGCAGTATTTT. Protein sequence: CASSKQGTDTQYF.

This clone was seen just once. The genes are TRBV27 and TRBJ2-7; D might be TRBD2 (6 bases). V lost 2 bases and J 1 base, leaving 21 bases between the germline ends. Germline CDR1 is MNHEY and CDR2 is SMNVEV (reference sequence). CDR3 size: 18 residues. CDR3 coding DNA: TGTGCCAGCAGTTTACGGGGGTCCGGGGTAAGGCCTTCCTACGAGCAGTACTTC. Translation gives CASSLRGSGVRPSYEQYF.

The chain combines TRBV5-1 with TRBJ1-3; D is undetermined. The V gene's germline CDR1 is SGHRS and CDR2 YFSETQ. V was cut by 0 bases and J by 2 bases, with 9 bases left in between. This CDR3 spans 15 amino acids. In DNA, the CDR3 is TGCGCCAGCAGCTTGGACAGCAGAGCTGGAAACACCATATATTTT. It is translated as CASSLDSRAGNTIYF.

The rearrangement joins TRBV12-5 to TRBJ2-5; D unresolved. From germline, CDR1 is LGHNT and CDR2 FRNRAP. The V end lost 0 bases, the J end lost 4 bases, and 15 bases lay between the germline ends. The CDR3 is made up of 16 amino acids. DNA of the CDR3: TGTGCTAGTGGTTTGGTTTACGGCGGATTATTAGAGACCCAGTACTTC. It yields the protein CASGLVYGGLLETQYF.

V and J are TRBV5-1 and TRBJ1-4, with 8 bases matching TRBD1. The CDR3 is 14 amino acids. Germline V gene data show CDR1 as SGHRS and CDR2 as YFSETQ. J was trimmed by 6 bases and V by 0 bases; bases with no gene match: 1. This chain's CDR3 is CASSLDRGDEKLFF. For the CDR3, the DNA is TGCGCCAGCAGCTTGGACAGGGGGGATGAAAAACTGTTTTTT.